One and the same sample provided the 5 T cell receptor beta chains below, sequenced in a study of blood T cell repertoires in COVID-19. Repertoires were generated with immunoSEQ multiplex PCR, while TCRdb's copy carries only in-frame clones and drops some. Of 200,000 to 300,000 clones listed, about 86% are singletons. Source material: peripheral blood. The receptor source for this set is a woman aged 25 to 39 who had recovered from COVID-19.

This clone has a single count. The chain has TRBV12-5 and TRBJ1-2; TRBD1 is a possible D gene (6 bases). V was trimmed by 2 bases and J by 6 bases, leaving 22 bases between them. CDR1 and CDR2 (germline): LGHNT, FRNRAP. The CDR3 runs 17 residues. This CDR3 reads CASGLPPTGTSFDGYTF. In DNA, the CDR3 is TGTGCTAGTGGTTTGCCCCCGACAGGAACGAGCTTCGATGGCTACACCTTC.

The chain carries TRBV19 and TRBJ2-3, with 14 bases lining up with TRBD2. The length of the CDR3 is 16 residues. The junction had 2 bases not matched to a gene; V was cut back by 4 bases and J by 2 bases. CDR1 and CDR2 (germline): LNHDA, SQIVND (reference sequence). In nucleotides, the CDR3 is TGTGCCAGTAGTAGGACTAGCGGGGGGAACACAGATACGCAGTATTTT. It specifies CASSRTSGGNTDTQYF.

The chain joins TRBV19 to TRBJ1-3; D is ambiguous. Trimming removed 3 bases at V and 0 bases at J, with 15 bases between. There are 17 residues in the CDR3. The germline CDR1 and CDR2 sequences are LNHDA and SQIVND (reference sequence). CDR3 sequence: CASSISGPGGSGNTIYF. The CDR3 DNA sequence: TGTGCCAGTAGTATTTCCGGGCCAGGAGGCTCTGGAAACACCATATATTTT.

The rearrangement links TRBV14 to TRBJ2-1; 11 bases align to TRBD1. The CDR3 is made up of 18 amino acids. Germline V CDR1 and CDR2: SGHDN, FVKESK. The junction had 9 bases not matched to a gene; V was cut back by 4 bases and J by 1 base. The CDR3 is CASSPYRDRGFSYNEQFF. For the CDR3, the DNA is TGTGCCAGCAGCCCATACCGGGACAGGGGGTTTTCCTACAATGAGCAGTTCTTC.

This chain connects TRBV5-1 to TRBJ2-5, with 8 bases matching TRBD1. V dropped 5 bases and J dropped 7; count of bases not matched to a gene: 7. CDR3 length: 13 residues. Germline values: CDR1 SGHRS, CDR2 YFSETQ. This CDR3 reads CASSETGDGTQYF. Written as DNA, the CDR3 is TGCGCCAGCAGTGAGACAGGGGATGGGACCCAGTACTTC.